This TCR beta chain was recorded in a study of blood T cell repertoires in COVID-19. In the study overall: Sites across the United States, Italy and Spain contributed samples from acute and convalescent COVID-19. The cDNA or gDNA used as material had been derived from T cells, B-cell-depleted T cells, or PBMCs.

As processed by the authors: The assay estimated nucleated cells by amplifying reference gene primers. Only in-frame clones appear in the TCRdb table, and some are missing; sequencing was by immunoSEQ multiplex PCR. V and J calls plus clone size are reproduced from that table; the DNA served to infer D and trimming. The sample has 90,000 to 110,000 clones; 65% to 90% are singletons. V shed 6 bases and J shed 8 bases, with 20 bases lying between them. Germline CDR1 is KGHSH and CDR2 is LQKENI. The CDR3 length is 15 residues. The sequenced sample was peripheral blood. V and J are TRBV18 and TRBJ1-3; D gene uncertain. This sequence originates from a woman older than 75 with active or convalescent COVID-19. This CDR3 is CASSRTSSDTHTIYF. In DNA, the CDR3 is TGTGCCAGCTCGCGGACTTCCTCTGACACCCACACCATATATTTT.